Included here is one TCR beta chain sequence, with context. Its antigen is currently unknown. 13 Jbeta primers and 60 Vbeta primers were used for the PCR. As handled by the study authors: In a later analysis, the count reached about 82 million unique TCR beta chains, with roughly 12 million shared. TCRdb keeps only in-frame clones here, not all; method: immunoSEQ multiplex PCR. The V and J calls and the clone size are those of that table, but D and trimming were determined from the DNA. The table has 95,000 to 150,000 clones, around 75% seen once; the top ten hold 2% to 2.5%. These data come from a study of cytomegalovirus exposure and HLA in healthy donors. Study-wide background: Out of around 360 genotyped donors, about 80% belonged to the Caucasian-associated ancestry cluster. Notes on the study in general: TCR beta sequences numbering roughly 16,000 were associated with HLA alleles at 0.05 false discovery rate in a later analysis. In a later analysis, donors in an Asian-associated ancestry cluster reportedly had fewer N-insertions in productive TCRs than the cohort mean.

The CDR3 runs to 13 residues. Germline assignment: CDR1 GTSNPN and CDR2 SVGIG (reference sequence). The sample was PBMCs. The sequence was obtained from a man under 40 in good health and CMV-seronegative. The V call is TRBV30, the J call TRBJ1-1; D might be TRBD1 (6 bases). CDR3 nucleotide sequence: TGTGCAAGATCCGGACAGTGGAACACTGAAGCTTTCTTT. It encodes CARSGQWNTEAFF. Variable domain in full (rest from reference TRBV30 and TRBJ1-1): SQTIHQWPATLVQPVGSPLSLECTVEGTSNPNLYWYRQAAGRGLQLLFYSVGIGQISSEVPQNLSASRPQDRQFILSSKKLLLSDSGFYLCARSGQWNTEAFFGQGTRLTVV.